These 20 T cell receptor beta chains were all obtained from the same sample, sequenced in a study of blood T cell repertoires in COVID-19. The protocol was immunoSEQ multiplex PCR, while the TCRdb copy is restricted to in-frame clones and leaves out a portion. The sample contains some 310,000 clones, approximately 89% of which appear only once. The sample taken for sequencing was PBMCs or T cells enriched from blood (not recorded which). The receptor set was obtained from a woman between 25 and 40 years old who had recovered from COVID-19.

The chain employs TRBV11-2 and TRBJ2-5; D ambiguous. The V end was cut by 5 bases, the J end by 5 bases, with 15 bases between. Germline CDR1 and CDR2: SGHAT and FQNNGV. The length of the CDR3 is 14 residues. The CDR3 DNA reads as TGTGCCAGCAGCCCGTGGAGCCAGCTTGAGACCCAGTACTTC. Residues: CASSPWSQLETQYF.

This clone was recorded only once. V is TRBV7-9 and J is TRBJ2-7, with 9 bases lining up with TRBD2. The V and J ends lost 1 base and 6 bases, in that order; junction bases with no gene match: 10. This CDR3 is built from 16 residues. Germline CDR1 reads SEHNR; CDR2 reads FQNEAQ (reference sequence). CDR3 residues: CASSLDGASGIFEQYF. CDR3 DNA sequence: TGTGCCAGCAGCTTAGACGGAGCTAGCGGGATCTTCGAGCAGTACTTC.

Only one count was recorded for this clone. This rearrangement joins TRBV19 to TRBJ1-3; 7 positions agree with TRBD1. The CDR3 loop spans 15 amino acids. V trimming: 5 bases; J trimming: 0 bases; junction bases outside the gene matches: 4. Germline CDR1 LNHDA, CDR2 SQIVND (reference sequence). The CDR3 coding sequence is TGTGCCAGTAGTTCGGGACAGAGCTCTGGAAACACCATATATTTT. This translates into CASSSGQSSGNTIYF.

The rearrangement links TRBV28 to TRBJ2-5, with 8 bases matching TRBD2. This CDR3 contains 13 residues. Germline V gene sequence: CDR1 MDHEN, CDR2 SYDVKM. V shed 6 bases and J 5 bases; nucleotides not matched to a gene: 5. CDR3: CASSLAGWETQYF. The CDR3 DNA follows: TGTGCCAGCAGCTTAGCGGGATGGGAGACCCAGTACTTC.

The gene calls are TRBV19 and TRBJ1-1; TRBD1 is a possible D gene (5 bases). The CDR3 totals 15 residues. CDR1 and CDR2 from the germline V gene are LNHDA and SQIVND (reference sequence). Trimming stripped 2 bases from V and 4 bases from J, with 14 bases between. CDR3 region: CASSIIPIGGTEAFF. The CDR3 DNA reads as TGTGCCAGTAGTATAATCCCCATCGGGGGCACTGAAGCTTTCTTT.

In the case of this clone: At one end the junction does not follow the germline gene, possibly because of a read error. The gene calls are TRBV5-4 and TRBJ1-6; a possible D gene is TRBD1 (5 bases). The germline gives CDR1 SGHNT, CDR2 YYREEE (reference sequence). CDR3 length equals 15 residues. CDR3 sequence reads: CANSLGVNYNSPLHF. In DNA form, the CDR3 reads TGTGCCAACAGCTTAGGGGTAAATTATAATTCACCCCTCCACTTT.

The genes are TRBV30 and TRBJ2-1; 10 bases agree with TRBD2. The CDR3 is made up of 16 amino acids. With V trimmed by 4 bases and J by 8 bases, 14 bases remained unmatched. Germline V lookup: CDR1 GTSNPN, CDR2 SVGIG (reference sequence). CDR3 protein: CAWNPASSGSFDEQFF. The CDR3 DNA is TGTGCCTGGAACCCAGCATCTAGCGGGAGTTTTGATGAGCAGTTCTTC.

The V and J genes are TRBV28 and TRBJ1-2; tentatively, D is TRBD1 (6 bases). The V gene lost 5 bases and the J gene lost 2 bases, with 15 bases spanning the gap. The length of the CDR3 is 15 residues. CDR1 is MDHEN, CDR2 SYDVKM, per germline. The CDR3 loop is CASSPNRDTNYGYTF. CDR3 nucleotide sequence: TGTGCCAGCAGTCCAAATCGGGACACCAACTATGGCTACACCTTC.

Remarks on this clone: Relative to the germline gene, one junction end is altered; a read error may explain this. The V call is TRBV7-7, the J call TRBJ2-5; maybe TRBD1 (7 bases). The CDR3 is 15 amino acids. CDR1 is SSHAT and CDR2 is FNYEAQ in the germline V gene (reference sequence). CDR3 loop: CASSLFRGDQETQYF. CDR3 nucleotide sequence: TGTGCTAGCAGCCTATTCAGGGGGGACCAAGAGACCCAGTACTTC.

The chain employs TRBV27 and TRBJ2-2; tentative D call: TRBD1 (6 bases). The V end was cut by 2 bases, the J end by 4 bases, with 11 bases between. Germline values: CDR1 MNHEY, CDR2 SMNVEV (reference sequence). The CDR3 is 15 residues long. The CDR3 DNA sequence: TGTGCCAGCAGTTTACAGGGGCTGGTCACCGGGGAGCTGTTTTTT. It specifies CASSLQGLVTGELFF.

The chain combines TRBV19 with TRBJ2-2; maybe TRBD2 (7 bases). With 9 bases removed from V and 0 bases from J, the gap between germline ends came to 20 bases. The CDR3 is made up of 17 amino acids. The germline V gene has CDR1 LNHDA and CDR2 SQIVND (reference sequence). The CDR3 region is CASGGTSDSSNTGELFF. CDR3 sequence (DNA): TGTGCCAGCGGGGGGACTTCGGACAGCTCGAACACCGGGGAGCTGTTTTTT. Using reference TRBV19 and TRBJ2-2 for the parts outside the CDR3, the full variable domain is DGGITQSPKYLFRKEGQNVTLSCEQNLNHDAMYWYRQDPGQGLRLIYYSQIVNDFQKGDIAEGYSVSREKKESFPLTVTSAQKNPTAFYLCASGGTSDSSNTGELFFGEGSRLTVL.

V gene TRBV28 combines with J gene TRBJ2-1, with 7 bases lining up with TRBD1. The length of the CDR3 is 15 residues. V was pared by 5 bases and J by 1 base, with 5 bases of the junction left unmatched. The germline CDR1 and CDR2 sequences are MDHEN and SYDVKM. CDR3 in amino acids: CASSEPGQSYNEQFF. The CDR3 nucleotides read TGTGCCAGCAGTGAACCGGGACAGTCCTACAATGAGCAGTTCTTC.

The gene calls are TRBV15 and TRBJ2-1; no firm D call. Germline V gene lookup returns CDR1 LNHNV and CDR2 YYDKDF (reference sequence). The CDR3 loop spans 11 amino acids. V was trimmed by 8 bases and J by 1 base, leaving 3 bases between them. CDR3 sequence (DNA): TGTGCCACCCGTTCCTACAATGAGCAGTTCTTC. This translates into CATRSYNEQFF.

The CDR3 sequence is CASSPLRATDTQYF. The CDR3 coding sequence is TGTGCCAGCAGTCCTCTCAGGGCCACAGATACGCAGTATTTT. The V gene is TRBV6-5, the J gene TRBJ2-3; possibly TRBD1 for D (5 bases). CDR1 is MNHEY and CDR2 is SVGAGI in the germline V gene. Trimming cost V 5 bases and J 2 bases, with 11 bases left between them. This CDR3 contains 14 residues.

The CDR3 region has the DNA TGCGCCAGCAAGGTGGGCGCTAGCACAGATACGCAGTATTTT. It is translated as CASKVGASTDTQYF. The chain carries TRBV5-1 and TRBJ2-3, with D hard to call. Trimming stripped 6 bases from V and 0 bases from J, with 11 bases between. CDR3 length: 14 residues. The germline CDR1 and CDR2 sequences are SGHRS and YFSETQ.

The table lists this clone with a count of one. CDR3 bases: TGTGCCAGTAGTTTCGTGTTCTCTGGAAACACCATATATTTT. Translating gives CASSFVFSGNTIYF. This chain joins TRBV19 and TRBJ1-3, with D hard to call. The CDR3 length is 14 residues. The germline V gene encodes CDR1 LNHDA and CDR2 SQIVND (reference sequence). V was shortened by 5 bases and J by 0 bases, with 8 bases between the two germline ends.

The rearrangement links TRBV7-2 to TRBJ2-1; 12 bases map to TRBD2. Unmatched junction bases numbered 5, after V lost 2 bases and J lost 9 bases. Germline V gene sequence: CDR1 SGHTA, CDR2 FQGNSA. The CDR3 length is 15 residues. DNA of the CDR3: TGTGCCAGCAGCTTAACGACTAGCGGGAGCCCTGAGCAGTTCTTC. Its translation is CASSLTTSGSPEQFF.

The CDR3 DNA reads as TGCAGCGCCAACGGACAGAACTACGAGCAGTACTTC. This codes for CSANGQNYEQYF. The V and J genes are TRBV29-1 and TRBJ2-7; tentative D call: TRBD1 (6 bases). Germline values: CDR1 SQVTM, CDR2 ANQGSEA. CDR3 length equals 12 residues. Trimming removed 7 bases at V and 3 bases at J, with 13 bases between.

The chain's CDR3 is CASSPRTGLYQETQYF. The CDR3 bases are TGTGCCAGCAGCCCGCGGACAGGCTTATATCAAGAGACCCAGTACTTC. The gene calls are TRBV5-8 and TRBJ2-5; 7 bases are shared with TRBD1. V trimming: 4 bases; J trimming: 2 bases; junction bases outside the gene matches: 11. The CDR3 covers 16 residues. Germline V gene data show CDR1 as SGHTS and CDR2 as YDEGEE.

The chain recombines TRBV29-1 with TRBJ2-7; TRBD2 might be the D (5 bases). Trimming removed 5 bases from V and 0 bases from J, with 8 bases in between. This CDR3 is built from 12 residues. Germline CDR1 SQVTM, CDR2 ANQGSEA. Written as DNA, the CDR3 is TGCAGCGTTAGTCGGGACTCCTACGAGCAGTACTTC. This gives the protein CSVSRDSYEQYF.